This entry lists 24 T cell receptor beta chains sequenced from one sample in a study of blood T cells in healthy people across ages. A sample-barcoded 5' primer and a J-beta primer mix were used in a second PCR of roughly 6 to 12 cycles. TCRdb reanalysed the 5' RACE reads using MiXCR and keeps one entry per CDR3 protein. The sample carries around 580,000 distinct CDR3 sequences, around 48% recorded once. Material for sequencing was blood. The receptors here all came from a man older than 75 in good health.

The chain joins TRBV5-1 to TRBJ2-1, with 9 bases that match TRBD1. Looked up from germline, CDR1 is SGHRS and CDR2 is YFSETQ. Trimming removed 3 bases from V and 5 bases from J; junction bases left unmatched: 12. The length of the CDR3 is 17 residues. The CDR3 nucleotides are TGCGCCAGCAGCTCCCGGGACTGGGGACAGGGCCACAATGAGCAGTTCTTC. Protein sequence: CASSSRDWGQGHNEQFF.

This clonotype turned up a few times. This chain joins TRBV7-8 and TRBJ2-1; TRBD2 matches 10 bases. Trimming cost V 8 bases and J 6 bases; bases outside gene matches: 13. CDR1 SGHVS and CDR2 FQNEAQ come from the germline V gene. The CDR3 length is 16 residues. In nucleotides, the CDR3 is TGTGCCAGCCACCCGCGCCTAGCGGGGGACTTCAATGAGCAGTTCTTC. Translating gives CASHPRLAGDFNEQFF.

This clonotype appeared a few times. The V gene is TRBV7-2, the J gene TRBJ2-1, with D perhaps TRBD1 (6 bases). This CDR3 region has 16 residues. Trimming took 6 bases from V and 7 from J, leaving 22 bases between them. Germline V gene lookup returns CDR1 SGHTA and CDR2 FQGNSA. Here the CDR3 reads CASSLDSSRIGNEQFF. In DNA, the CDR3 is TGTGCCAGCAGTTTGGACAGTTCCAGGATTGGGAATGAGCAGTTCTTC.

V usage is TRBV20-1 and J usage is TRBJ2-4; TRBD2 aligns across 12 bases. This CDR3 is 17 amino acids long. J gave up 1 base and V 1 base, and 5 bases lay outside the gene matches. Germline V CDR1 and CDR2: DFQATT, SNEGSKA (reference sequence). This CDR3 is CSARGLAGAGAKNIQYF. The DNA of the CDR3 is TGCAGTGCTAGAGGACTAGCGGGAGCTGGGGCCAAAAACATTCAGTACTTC.

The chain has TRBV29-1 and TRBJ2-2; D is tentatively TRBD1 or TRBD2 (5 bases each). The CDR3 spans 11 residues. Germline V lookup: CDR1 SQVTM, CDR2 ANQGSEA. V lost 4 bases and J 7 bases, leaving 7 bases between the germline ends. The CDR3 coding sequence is TGCAGCGTTGGGGGGTTCGGGGAGCTGTTTTTT. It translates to CSVGGFGELFF.

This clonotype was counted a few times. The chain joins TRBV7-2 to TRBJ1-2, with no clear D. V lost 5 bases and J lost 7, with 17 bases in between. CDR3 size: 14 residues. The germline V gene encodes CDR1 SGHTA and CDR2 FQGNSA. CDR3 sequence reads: CASSLEGWAFGYTF. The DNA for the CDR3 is TGTGCCAGCAGCCTCGAGGGATGGGCCTTTGGCTACACCTTC.

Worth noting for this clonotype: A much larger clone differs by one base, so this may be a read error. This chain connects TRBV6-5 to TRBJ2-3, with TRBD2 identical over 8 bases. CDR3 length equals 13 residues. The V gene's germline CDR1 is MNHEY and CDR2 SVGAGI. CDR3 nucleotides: TGTGCCAGCAGCAGCGGGAGCACAGAGACGCAGTATTTT. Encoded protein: CASSSGSTETQYF.

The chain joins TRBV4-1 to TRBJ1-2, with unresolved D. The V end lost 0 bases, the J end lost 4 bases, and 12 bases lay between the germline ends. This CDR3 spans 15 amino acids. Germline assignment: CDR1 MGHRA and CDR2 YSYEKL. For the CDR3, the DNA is TGCGCCAGCAGCCAAGAACCCCACAGCATCTATGGCTACACCTTC. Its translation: CASSQEPHSIYGYTF.

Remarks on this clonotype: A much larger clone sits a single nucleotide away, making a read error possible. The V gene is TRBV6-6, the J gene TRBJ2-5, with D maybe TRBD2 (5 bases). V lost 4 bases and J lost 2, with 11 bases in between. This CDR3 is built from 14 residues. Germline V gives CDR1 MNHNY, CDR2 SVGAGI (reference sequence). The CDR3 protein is CASSCWTGQETQYF. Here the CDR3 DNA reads TGTGCCAGCAGTTGCTGGACTGGGCAAGAGACCCAGTACTTC.

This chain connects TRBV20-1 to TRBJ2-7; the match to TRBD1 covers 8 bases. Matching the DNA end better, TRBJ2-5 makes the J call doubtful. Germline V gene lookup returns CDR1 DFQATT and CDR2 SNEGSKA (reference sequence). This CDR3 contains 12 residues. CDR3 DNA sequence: TGCAGTGCAAACGACAGGGGCTGGACCCAGTACTTC. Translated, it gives CSANDRGWTQYF.

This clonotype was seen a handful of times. The CDR3 sequence is CASSHRGRGNGLYEQYF. The DNA for the CDR3 is TGTGCCAGCAGTCATCGAGGACGTGGCAACGGTTTATACGAGCAGTACTTC. This rearrangement joins TRBV7-2 to TRBJ2-7; D is unclear. CDR3 length equals 17 residues. Trimming removed 6 bases at V and 4 bases at J, with 25 bases between. Germline-derived CDR1 and CDR2 are SGHTA and FQGNSA. The full variable domain, completed using reference TRBV7-2 and TRBJ2-7, is GAGVSQSPSNKVTEKGKDVELRCDPISGHTALYWYRQSLGQGLEFLIYFQGNSAPDKSGLPSDRFSAERTGGSVSTLTIQRTQQEDSAVYLCASSHRGRGNGLYEQYFGPGTRLTVT.

CDR3 sequence (DNA): TGTGCCAGCAGACAGACCGGGACACAAGAGACCCAGTACTTC. It translates to CASRQTGTQETQYF. This chain uses TRBV6-1 with TRBJ2-5; maybe TRBD1 (6 bases). Trimming removed 6 bases at V and 2 bases at J, with 13 bases between. The CDR3 sequence is 14 residues long. Germline CDR1 is MNHNS and CDR2 is SASEGT.

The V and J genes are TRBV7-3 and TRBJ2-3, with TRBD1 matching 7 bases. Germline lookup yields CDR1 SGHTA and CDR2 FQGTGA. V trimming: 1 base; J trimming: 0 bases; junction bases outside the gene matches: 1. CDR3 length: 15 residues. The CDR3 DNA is TGTGCCAGCAGCTTAATGGGACAGAGCACAGATACGCAGTATTTT. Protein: CASSLMGQSTDTQYF.

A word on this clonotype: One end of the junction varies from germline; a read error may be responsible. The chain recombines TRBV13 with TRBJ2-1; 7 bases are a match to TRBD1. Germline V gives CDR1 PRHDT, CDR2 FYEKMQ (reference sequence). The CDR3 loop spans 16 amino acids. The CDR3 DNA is TGTGCCAGCAGCTTACTTCACAGGGGATCCTACAATGTGCAGTTCTTC. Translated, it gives CASSLLHRGSYNVQFF.

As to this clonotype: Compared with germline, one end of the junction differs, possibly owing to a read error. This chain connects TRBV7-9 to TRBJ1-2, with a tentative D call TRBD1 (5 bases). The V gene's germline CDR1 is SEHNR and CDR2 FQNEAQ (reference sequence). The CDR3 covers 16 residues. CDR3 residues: CAGSRGDRISNYGYTF. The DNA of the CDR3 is TGTGCCGGCAGCAGAGGGGATAGGATTTCCAACTATGGCTACACCTTC.

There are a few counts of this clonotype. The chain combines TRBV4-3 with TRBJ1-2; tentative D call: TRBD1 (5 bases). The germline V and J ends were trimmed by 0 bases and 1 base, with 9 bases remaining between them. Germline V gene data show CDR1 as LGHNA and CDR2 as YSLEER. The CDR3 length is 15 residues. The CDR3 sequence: CASSQDERGNYGYTF. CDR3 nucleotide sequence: TGCGCCAGCAGCCAAGATGAAAGGGGTAACTATGGCTACACCTTC.

Here the CDR3 reads CASSLRSGYEQFF. DNA of the CDR3: TGTGCCAGCAGCCTGAGGAGCGGCTACGAGCAGTTCTTC. The chain is built from TRBV5-6 and TRBJ2-1; perhaps TRBD2 as D (5 bases). CDR1 SGHDT and CDR2 YYEEEE come from the germline V gene. This CDR3 comprises 13 residues. Between the trimmed V and J ends, which lost 4 bases and 10 bases, there was a span of 15 bases.

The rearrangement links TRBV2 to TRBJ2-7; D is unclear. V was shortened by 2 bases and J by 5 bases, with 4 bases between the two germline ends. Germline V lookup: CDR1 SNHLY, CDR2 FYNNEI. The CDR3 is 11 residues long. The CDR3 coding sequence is TGTGCCAGCAGTGAACACAACGAGCAGTACTTC. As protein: CASSEHNEQYF. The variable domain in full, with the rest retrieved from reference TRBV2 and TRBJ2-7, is EPEVTQTPSHQVTQMGQEVILRCVPISNHLYFYWYRQILGQKVEFLVSFYNNEISEKSEIFDDQFSVERPDGSNFTLKIRSTKLEDSAMYFCASSEHNEQYFGPGTRLTVT.

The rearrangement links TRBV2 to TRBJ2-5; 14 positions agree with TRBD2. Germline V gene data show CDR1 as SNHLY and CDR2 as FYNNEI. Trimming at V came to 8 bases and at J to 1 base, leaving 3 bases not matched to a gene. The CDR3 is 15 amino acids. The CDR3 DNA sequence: TGTGCCAGCTGGGGGACTAGCGGGGGCCAAGAGACCCAGTACTTC. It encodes CASWGTSGGQETQYF.

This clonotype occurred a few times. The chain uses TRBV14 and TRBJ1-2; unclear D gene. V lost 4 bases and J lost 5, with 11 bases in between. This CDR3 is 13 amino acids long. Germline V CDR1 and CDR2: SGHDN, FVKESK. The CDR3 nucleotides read TGTGCCAGCAGCCCCTCGGGTGCATATGGCTACACCTTC. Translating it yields CASSPSGAYGYTF. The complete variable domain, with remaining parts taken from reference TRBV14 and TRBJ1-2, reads EAGVTQFPSHSVIEKGQTVTLRCDPISGHDNLYWYRRVMGKEIKFLLHFVKESKQDESGMPNNRFLAERTGGTYSTLKVQPAELEDSGVYFCASSPSGAYGYTFGSGTRLTVV.

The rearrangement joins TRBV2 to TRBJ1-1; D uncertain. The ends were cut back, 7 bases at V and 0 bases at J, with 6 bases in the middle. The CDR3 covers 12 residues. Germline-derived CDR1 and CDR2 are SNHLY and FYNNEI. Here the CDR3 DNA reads TGTGCCAGCACAGTTTTGAACACTGAAGCTTTCTTT. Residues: CASTVLNTEAFF.

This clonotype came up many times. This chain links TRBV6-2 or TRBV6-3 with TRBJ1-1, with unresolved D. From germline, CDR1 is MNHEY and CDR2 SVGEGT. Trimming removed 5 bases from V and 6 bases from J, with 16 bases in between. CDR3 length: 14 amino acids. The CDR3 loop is CASSRAGSVAEAFF. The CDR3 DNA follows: TGTGCCAGCAGTCGCGCGGGGTCCGTCGCTGAAGCTTTCTTT.

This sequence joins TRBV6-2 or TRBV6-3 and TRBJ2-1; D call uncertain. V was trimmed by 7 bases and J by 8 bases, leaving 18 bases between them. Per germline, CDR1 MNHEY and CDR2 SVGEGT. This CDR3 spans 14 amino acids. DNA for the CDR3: TGTGCCAGCAACCGGGTCCCCCTAGGCTATGAGCAGTTCTTC. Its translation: CASNRVPLGYEQFF.

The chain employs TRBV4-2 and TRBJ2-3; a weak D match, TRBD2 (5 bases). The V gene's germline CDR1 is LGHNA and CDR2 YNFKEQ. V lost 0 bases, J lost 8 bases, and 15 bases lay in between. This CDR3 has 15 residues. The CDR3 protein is CASSQDIIGRGTQYF. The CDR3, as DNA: TGTGCCAGCAGCCAAGATATAATAGGCCGGGGTACGCAGTATTTT.